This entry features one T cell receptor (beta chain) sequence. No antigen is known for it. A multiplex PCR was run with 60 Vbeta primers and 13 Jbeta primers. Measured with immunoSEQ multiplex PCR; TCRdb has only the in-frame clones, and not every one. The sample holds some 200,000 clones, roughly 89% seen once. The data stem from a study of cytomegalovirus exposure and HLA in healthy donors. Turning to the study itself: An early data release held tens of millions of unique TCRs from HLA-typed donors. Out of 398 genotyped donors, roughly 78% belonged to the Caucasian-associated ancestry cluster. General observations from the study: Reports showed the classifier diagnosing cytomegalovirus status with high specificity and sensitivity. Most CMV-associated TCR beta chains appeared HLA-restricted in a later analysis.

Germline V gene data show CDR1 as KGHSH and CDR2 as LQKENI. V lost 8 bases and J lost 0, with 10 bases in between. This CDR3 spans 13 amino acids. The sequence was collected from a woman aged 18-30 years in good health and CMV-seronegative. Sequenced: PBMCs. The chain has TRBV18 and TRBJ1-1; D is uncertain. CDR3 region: CASTTALNTEAFF. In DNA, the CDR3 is TGTGCCAGCACCACAGCATTGAACACTGAAGCTTTCTTT.